This TCR beta chain is drawn from a study of blood T cell repertoires in COVID-19. Which cohort a participant joined came from the clinical history participants gave. Cohort 3 recovery required two negative PCRs, clearance, or symptom resolution. In the authors' methods: Amplifying reference gene primers gave estimates of nucleated cell counts. This table comes from immunoSEQ multiplex PCR, and its TCRdb copy is limited to in-frame clones, with some not included. V and J calls plus clone size are reproduced from that table; the DNA served to infer D and trimming. The table includes 150,000 to 200,000 clones, 75% to 90% detected once. The CDR3 loop spans 14 amino acids. V gave up 6 bases and J gave up 6 bases; unmatched junction bases: 9. Germline loops: CDR1 ENHRY, CDR2 SYGVKD.

The receptor comes from a woman between 45 and 65 years old who had recovered from COVID-19. Sequencing was performed on PBMCs or T cells enriched from blood (not recorded which). The chain uses TRBV10-3 and TRBJ1-1; 8 bases line up with TRBD1. The CDR3 DNA is TGTGCCATCAGCCGGACAGGGACGTCTTCTGAAGCTTTCTTT. This encodes CAISRTGTSSEAFF.